The clone carrying this TCR beta chain was picked up a small number of times. The antigen remains undetermined. This specimen comes from a study of response to subunit inactivated influenza vaccine. General study results and limits: The authors put forward the suggestion that each seasonal influenza vaccination may bring in only a limited number of new T cells.

MiXCR, applied by TCRdb to the RT-PCR reads, yields one record per CDR3 protein. Of approximately 490,000 distinct CDR3 sequences in the sample, around 7.7% are singletons; the top ten hold around 14%. The CDR3 totals 13 residues. Per germline, CDR1 DFQATT and CDR2 SNEGSKA (reference sequence). Trimming removed 5 bases at V and 6 bases at J, with 17 bases between. This sample comprised PBMCs from blood, obtained around 2 years after vaccination. The chain carries TRBV20-1 and TRBJ2-7; possible D gene TRBD1, 7 bases. This sequence was found in a man aged 50 to 69 who received an inactivated influenza vaccine. This chain's CDR3 is CSAQRQGGGEQYF. For the CDR3, the DNA is TGCAGTGCTCAAAGACAGGGAGGAGGCGAGCAGTACTTC.